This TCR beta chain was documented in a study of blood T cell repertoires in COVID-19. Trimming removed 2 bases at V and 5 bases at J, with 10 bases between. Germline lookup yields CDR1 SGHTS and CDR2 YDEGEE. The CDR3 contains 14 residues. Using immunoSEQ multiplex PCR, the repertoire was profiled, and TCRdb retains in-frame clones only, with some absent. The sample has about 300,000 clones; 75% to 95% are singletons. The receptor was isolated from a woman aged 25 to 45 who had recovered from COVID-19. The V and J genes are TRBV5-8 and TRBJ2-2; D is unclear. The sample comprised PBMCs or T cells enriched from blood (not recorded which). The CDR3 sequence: CASSFGSRTGELFF. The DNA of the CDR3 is TGTGCCAGCAGCTTTGGCAGCAGGACCGGGGAGCTGTTTTTT.